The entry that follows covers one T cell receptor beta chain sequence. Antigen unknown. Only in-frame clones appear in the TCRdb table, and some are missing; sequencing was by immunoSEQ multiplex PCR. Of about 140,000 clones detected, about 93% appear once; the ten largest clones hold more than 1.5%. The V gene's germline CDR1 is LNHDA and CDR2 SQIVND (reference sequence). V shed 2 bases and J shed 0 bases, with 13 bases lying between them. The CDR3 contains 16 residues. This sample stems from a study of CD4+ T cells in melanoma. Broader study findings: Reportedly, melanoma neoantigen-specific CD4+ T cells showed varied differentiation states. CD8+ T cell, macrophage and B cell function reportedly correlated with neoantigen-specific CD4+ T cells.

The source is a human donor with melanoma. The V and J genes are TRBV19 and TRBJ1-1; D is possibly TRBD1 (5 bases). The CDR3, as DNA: TGTGCCAGTAGTATAAGAGGGGACCCGATGAACACTGAAGCTTTCTTT. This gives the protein CASSIRGDPMNTEAFF.